A single sample gave rise to the 26 T cell receptor beta chains below, sequenced in a study of PD-1 blockade in mismatch repair-deficient tumors. TCRdb's copy holds only in-frame clones and misses some; the assay was immunoSEQ multiplex PCR. The sample shows 20,000 to 25,000 clones, roughly 81% of them seen only once. This material consisted of peripheral blood, taken 2 weeks after starting pembrolizumab. Receptors were obtained from an adult with mismatch repair-deficient cancer.

The V and J genes are TRBV11-3 and TRBJ2-7; a weak D match, TRBD1 (6 bases). Trimming took 5 bases from V and 6 from J, leaving 17 bases between them. Germline CDR1 is SGHNT and CDR2 is YENEEA. This CDR3 region has 14 residues. The CDR3: CASSPRQGLGEQYF. The CDR3 bases are TGTGCCAGCAGCCCCCGGCAGGGGTTGGGCGAGCAGTACTTC.

This rearrangement joins TRBV11-2 to TRBJ2-1, with TRBD2 matching 9 bases. In germline, CDR1 is SGHAT, CDR2 FQNNGV. The CDR3 consists of 18 residues. V lost 0 bases to trimming and J lost 8 bases; unmatched junction nucleotides: 14. The CDR3 DNA follows: TGTGCCAGCAGCTTAGATTGGGTAGCGGGAGTCTTTTTAGATGAGCAGTTCTTC. Amino acids: CASSLDWVAGVFLDEQFF. Full variable domain (missing parts from reference TRBV11-2 and TRBJ2-1): EAGVAQSPRYKIIEKRQSVAFWCNPISGHATLYWYQQILGQGPKLLIQFQNNGVVDDSQLPKDRFSAERLKGVDSTLKIQPAKLEDSAVYLCASSLDWVAGVFLDEQFFGPGTRLTVL.

This clone has just one count. The gene calls are TRBV4-1 and TRBJ1-1; 10 bases map to TRBD1. CDR1 is MGHRA, CDR2 YSYEKL, per germline. The J segment lost 5 bases and the V segment lost 7 bases, leaving 19 bases of the junction unmatched. This CDR3 is built from 18 residues. The CDR3 nucleotides read TGCGCCAGCAACATACGTGGACAGGGGGGCGAGGAAAGGACTGAAGCTTTCTTT. Its protein product is CASNIRGQGGEERTEAFF.

CDR3 protein: CATSRDQRSGANVLTF. The CDR3 DNA reads TGTGCCACCAGCAGAGATCAACGGTCTGGGGCCAACGTCCTGACTTTC. The rearrangement uses TRBV15 and TRBJ2-6; D not resolved. The V gene lost 0 bases and the J gene lost 1 base, with 7 bases spanning the gap. CDR1 is LNHNV and CDR2 is YYDKDF in the germline V gene (reference sequence). The CDR3 is made up of 16 amino acids.

About this clone: Germline is not matched at one junction end, which may reflect a read error. This CDR3 is also generated by other DNA sequences in the sample. V is TRBV6-5 and J is TRBJ2-7; D possibly uses TRBD1 or TRBD2 (5 bases each). Germline assignment: CDR1 MNHEY and CDR2 SVGAGI. CDR3 size: 16 residues. CDR3 sequence: CASSYNVQGATYEQYF. The CDR3 nucleotides are TGTGCCAGCAGTTACAATGTTCAGGGAGCCACCTACGAGCAGTACTTT.

The J gene is TRBJ2-7, the V gene TRBV2; D may be TRBD2 (5 bases). The CDR3 runs 13 residues. CDR1 is SNHLY and CDR2 is FYNNEI in the germline V gene. The V and J ends lost 4 bases and 0 bases respectively, with 7 bases between them. Written as DNA, the CDR3 is TGTGCCAGCAGTGTGAGGGACTCCTACGAGCAGTACTTC. Its protein is CASSVRDSYEQYF.

The chain recombines TRBV7-9 with TRBJ2-7, with 12 bases that match TRBD1. Germline-derived CDR1 and CDR2 are SEHNR and FQNEAQ (reference sequence). The length of the CDR3 is 15 residues. Unmatched junction bases numbered 6, after V lost 4 bases and J lost 5 bases. In nucleotides, the CDR3 is TGTGCCAGCAGCTCGTTAGGGACAGGGGGCAACGAGCAGTACTTC. It translates to CASSSLGTGGNEQYF.

A few counts support this clone. V is TRBV15 and J is TRBJ1-4; 11 bases align to TRBD1. V lost 1 base, J lost 0 bases, and 4 bases stayed unmatched. Germline values: CDR1 LNHNV, CDR2 YYDKDF (reference sequence). There are 18 residues in the CDR3. The CDR3 spells CATSRAPGQGATNEKLFF. Written as DNA, the CDR3 is TGTGCCACCAGCAGAGCCCCGGGACAGGGGGCAACTAATGAAAAACTGTTTTTT.

The V call is TRBV7-6, the J call TRBJ2-2; D is unclear. V gave up 1 base and J gave up 1 base, with 10 bases separating them. CDR3 length: 16 residues. Germline V CDR1 and CDR2: SGHVS, FNYEAQ. The CDR3 coding sequence is TGTGCCAGCAGCTTAGATCGGCGGATGAACACCGGGGAGCTGTTTTTT. Protein: CASSLDRRMNTGELFF.

Turning to this clone: A read error is possible here, since a much larger clone lies one base away. This sequence joins TRBV15 and TRBJ2-3; D is unclear. With 3 bases removed from V and 5 bases from J, the gap between germline ends came to 9 bases. Germline-derived CDR1 and CDR2 are LNHNV and YYDKDF (reference sequence). This CDR3 spans 13 amino acids. In DNA, the CDR3 is TGTGCCACCAGCAGCTCTCCCGTAGATACGCAGTATTTT. Translation gives CATSSSPVDTQYF.

The chain joins TRBV2 to TRBJ2-1, with 7 nucleotides matching TRBD2. The V gene end was trimmed by 5 bases and the J gene end by 0 bases; junction bases not matched to a gene: 4. The length of the CDR3 is 15 residues. Per the germline V gene, CDR1 is SNHLY and CDR2 is FYNNEI. CDR3 protein: CASSLGGYSYNEQFF. In nucleotides, the CDR3 is TGTGCCAGCAGTCTCGGGGGGTACTCCTACAATGAGCAGTTCTTC.

V gene TRBV28 combines with J gene TRBJ1-5; D unclear. The V and J ends lost 3 bases and 4 bases respectively, with 4 bases between them. Germline values: CDR1 MDHEN, CDR2 SYDVKM. The CDR3 runs to 12 residues. Here the CDR3 DNA reads TGTGCCAGCAGTTTCGGGAATCAGCCCCAGCATTTT. Amino acids: CASSFGNQPQHF.

V and J are TRBV5-1 and TRBJ2-7, with D maybe TRBD1 (5 bases). The germline V gene encodes CDR1 SGHRS and CDR2 YFSETQ. The CDR3 consists of 15 residues. The germline V and J ends were trimmed by 0 bases and 7 bases, with 17 bases remaining between them. The CDR3 DNA sequence: TGCGCCAGCAGCTTGGCCAACAGCCCAGCAGGGGAGCAGTACTTC. Translating gives CASSLANSPAGEQYF.

A few counts support this clone. The gene calls are TRBV2 and TRBJ2-7; the D is unclear. The V gene lost 5 bases and the J gene lost 4 bases, with 6 bases spanning the gap. The germline V gene has CDR1 SNHLY and CDR2 FYNNEI. The CDR3 consists of 11 residues. This CDR3 reads CASSPNYEQYF. Written as DNA, the CDR3 is TGTGCCAGCAGTCCAAATTACGAGCAGTACTTC.

The chain has TRBV9 and TRBJ2-5, with 8 bases identical to TRBD2. The CDR3 extends over 15 amino acids. After removal of 3 bases from V and 7 bases from J, the junction contained 11 bases not matched to a gene. From germline, CDR1 is SGDLS and CDR2 YYNGEE. The CDR3 is CASSAAGGGRGTQYF. As DNA, the CDR3 is TGTGCCAGCAGCGCCGCGGGAGGAGGTCGGGGGACCCAGTACTTC.

This clone was counted a few times. The V and J genes are TRBV18 and TRBJ2-7; perhaps TRBD2 as D (5 bases). The V and J ends lost 4 bases and 0 bases respectively, with 16 bases between them. CDR1 and CDR2 from the germline V gene are KGHSH and LQKENI. The CDR3 runs to 16 residues. As DNA, the CDR3 is TGTGCCAGCTCACTTCGGAGCGGAAGGGCCTCCTACGAGCAGTACTTC. Translation: CASSLRSGRASYEQYF.

This clone was seen a handful of times. This chain uses TRBV19 with TRBJ1-5, with D unresolved. V was shortened by 4 bases and J by 7 bases, with 8 bases between the two germline ends. Per germline, CDR1 LNHDA and CDR2 SQIVND (reference sequence). CDR3 length: 12 residues. The CDR3 region is CASSRGEQPQHF. The CDR3 nucleotides read TGTGCCAGTAGTAGGGGTGAGCAGCCCCAGCATTTT.

The CDR3 reads CASSRTGTGGYTF. The CDR3 DNA follows: TGTGCCAGCAGTCGGACAGGGACGGGTGGCTACACCTTC. The chain couples TRBV6-5 to TRBJ1-2, with 8 bases lining up with TRBD1. V shed 5 bases and J 7 bases; nucleotides not matched to a gene: 6. This CDR3 region has 13 residues. CDR1 and CDR2 from the germline V gene are MNHEY and SVGAGI.

The table lists this clone with a count of one. The chain links TRBV4-2 to TRBJ2-7; weak D call: TRBD1 (6 bases). The CDR3 extends over 14 amino acids. V was shortened by 0 bases and J by 4 bases, with 10 bases between the two germline ends. Germline V lookup: CDR1 LGHNA, CDR2 YNFKEQ. CDR3 sequence reads: CASSQDLQGYEQYF. Written as DNA, the CDR3 is TGTGCCAGCAGCCAAGATCTACAGGGTTACGAGCAGTACTTC.

This clone was detected a few times. The rearrangement uses TRBV7-3 and TRBJ2-7; D remains unclear. Between the trimmed V and J ends, which lost 5 bases and 7 bases, there was a span of 15 bases. The length of the CDR3 is 13 residues. Germline lookup yields CDR1 SGHTA and CDR2 FQGTGA. CDR3 loop: CASSQALHGEQYF. The CDR3 coding sequence is TGTGCCAGCAGCCAAGCCTTACACGGTGAGCAGTACTTC. The full variable domain, its missing parts supplied by reference TRBV7-3 and TRBJ2-7, is GAGVSQTPSNKVTEKGKYVELRCDPISGHTALYWYRQSLGQGPEFLIYFQGTGAADDSGLPNDRFFAVRPEGSVSTLKIQRTERGDSAVYLCASSQALHGEQYFGPGTRLTVT.

This chain joins TRBV2 and TRBJ2-5; TRBD1 matches at 10 bases. Trimming took 5 bases from V and 5 from J; bases not matched to a gene: 8. The CDR3 loop spans 15 amino acids. Germline V gives CDR1 SNHLY, CDR2 FYNNEI. CDR3 sequence reads: CASSRQGAISETQYF. In nucleotides, the CDR3 is TGTGCCAGCAGTAGACAGGGGGCCATATCGGAGACCCAGTACTTC. The variable domain in full, with the rest retrieved from reference TRBV2 and TRBJ2-5, is EPEVTQTPSHQVTQMGQEVILRCVPISNHLYFYWYRQILGQKVEFLVSFYNNEISEKSEIFDDQFSVERPDGSNFTLKIRSTKLEDSAMYFCASSRQGAISETQYFGPGTRLLVL.

The chain joins TRBV5-6 to TRBJ2-1; no reliable D call. The germline gives CDR1 SGHDT, CDR2 YYEEEE. V was shortened by 1 base and J by 8 bases, with 7 bases between the two germline ends. The CDR3 runs 12 residues. The CDR3 coding sequence is TGTGCCAGCAGCTTGTCAAGGGATGAGCAGTTCTTC. Amino acid sequence: CASSLSRDEQFF.

The chain employs TRBV9 and TRBJ2-6; tentatively, D is TRBD1 (6 bases). The V end lost 0 bases, the J end lost 0 bases, and 10 bases lay between the germline ends. Looked up from germline, CDR1 is SGDLS and CDR2 is YYNGEE. This CDR3 is 17 amino acids long. The CDR3 DNA sequence: TGTGCCAGCAGCGTAGCTGGGGGCTTCTCTGGGGCCAACGTCCTGACTTTC. Encoded protein: CASSVAGGFSGANVLTF.

In DNA, the CDR3 is TGTGCCAGCAGTCCCAGTATAAGGCGGGAGCTGTTTTTT. Protein product: CASSPSIRRELFF. The chain is built from TRBV28 and TRBJ2-2; no definite D call. The CDR3 is 13 amino acids. Germline V gene sequence: CDR1 MDHEN, CDR2 SYDVKM. V gave up 5 bases and J gave up 9 bases, with 13 bases separating them.

The gene calls are TRBV19 and TRBJ1-2, with 8 nucleotides matching TRBD1. This CDR3 region has 15 residues. Germline V gives CDR1 LNHDA, CDR2 SQIVND (reference sequence). The V gene end was trimmed by 3 bases and the J gene end by 1 base; junction bases not matched to a gene: 4. The CDR3 loop reads CASSISGGDNYGYTF. CDR3 DNA sequence: TGTGCCAGTAGTATTTCAGGGGGCGATAACTATGGCTACACCTTC. The whole variable domain, remainder taken from reference TRBV19 and TRBJ1-2, is DGGITQSPKYLFRKEGQNVTLSCEQNLNHDAMYWYRQDPGQGLRLIYYSQIVNDFQKGDIAEGYSVSREKKESFPLTVTSAQKNPTAFYLCASSISGGDNYGYTFGSGTRLTVV.

The chain carries TRBV7-6 and TRBJ2-5; D possibly uses TRBD1 or TRBD2 (6 bases each). This CDR3 region has 13 residues. V was pared by 5 bases and J by 7 bases, with 14 bases between. The germline V gene encodes CDR1 SGHVS and CDR2 FNYEAQ. The CDR3 reads CASSPMEGGTQYF. In DNA form, the CDR3 reads TGTGCCAGCAGCCCCATGGAGGGGGGGACCCAGTACTTC.